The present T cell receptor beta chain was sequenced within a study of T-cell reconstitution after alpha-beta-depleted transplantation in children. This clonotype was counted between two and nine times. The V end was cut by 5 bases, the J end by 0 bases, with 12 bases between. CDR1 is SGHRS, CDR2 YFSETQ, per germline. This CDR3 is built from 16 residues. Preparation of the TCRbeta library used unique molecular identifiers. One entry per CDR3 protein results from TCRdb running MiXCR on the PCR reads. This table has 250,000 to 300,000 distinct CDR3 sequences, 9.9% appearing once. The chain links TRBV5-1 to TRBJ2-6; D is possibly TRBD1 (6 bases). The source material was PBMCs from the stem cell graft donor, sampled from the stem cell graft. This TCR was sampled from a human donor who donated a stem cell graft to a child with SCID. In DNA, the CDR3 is TGCGCCAGCAGATCTACAGGGCCCTCTGGGGCCAACGTCCTGACTTTC. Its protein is CASRSTGPSGANVLTF.